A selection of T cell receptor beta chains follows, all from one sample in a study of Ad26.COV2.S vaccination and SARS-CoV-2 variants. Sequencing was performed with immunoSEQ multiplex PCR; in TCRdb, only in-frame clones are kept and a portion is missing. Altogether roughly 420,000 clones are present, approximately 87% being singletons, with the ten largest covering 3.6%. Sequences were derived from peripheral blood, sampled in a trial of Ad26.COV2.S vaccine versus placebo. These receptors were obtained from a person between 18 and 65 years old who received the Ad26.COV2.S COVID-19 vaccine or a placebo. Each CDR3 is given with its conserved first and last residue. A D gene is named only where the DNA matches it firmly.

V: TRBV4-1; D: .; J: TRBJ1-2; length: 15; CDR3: CASSQGRSAGFGYTF; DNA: TGCGCCAGCAGCCAAGGACGTAGTGCAGGGTTTGGCTACACCTTC
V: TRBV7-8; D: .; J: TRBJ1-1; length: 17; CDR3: CASSLPTGGTSNTEAFF; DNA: TGTGCCAGCAGCCTACCGACAGGCGGTACATCGAACACTGAAGCTTTCTTT
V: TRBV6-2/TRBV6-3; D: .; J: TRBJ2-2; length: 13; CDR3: CASSGPNTGELFF; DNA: TGTGCCAGCAGCGGACCGAACACCGGGGAGCTGTTTTTT
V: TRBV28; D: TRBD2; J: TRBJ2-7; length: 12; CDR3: CASSLKERGEFF; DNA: TGTGCCAGCAGTTTAAAAGAGCGGGGGGAATTCTTC
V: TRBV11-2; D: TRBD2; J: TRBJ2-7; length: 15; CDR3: CASSFRRGGSYEQYF; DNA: TGTGCCAGCAGCTTCCGGCGGGGGGGTTCCTACGAGCAGTACTTC
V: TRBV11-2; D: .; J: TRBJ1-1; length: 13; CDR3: CASSPGQRIEAFF; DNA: TGTGCCAGCAGCCCCGGACAGCGGATTGAAGCTTTCTTT
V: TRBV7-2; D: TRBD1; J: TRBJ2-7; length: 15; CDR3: CASSYPTGLLYEQYF; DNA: TGTGCCAGCAGCTACCCGACAGGGTTACTCTACGAGCAGTACTTC
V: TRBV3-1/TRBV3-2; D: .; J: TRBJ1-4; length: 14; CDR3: CASSHGRANEKLFF; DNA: TGTGCCAGCAGCCACGGCAGGGCTAATGAAAAACTGTTTTTT
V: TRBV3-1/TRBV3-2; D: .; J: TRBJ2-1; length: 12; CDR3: CASSNRAHEQFF; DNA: TGTGCCAGCAGTAATCGTGCCCATGAGCAGTTCTTC
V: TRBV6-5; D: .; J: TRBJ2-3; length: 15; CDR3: CASSYSFTSTDTQYF; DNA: TGTGCCAGCAGTTACTCGTTCACGAGCACAGATACGCAGTATTTT